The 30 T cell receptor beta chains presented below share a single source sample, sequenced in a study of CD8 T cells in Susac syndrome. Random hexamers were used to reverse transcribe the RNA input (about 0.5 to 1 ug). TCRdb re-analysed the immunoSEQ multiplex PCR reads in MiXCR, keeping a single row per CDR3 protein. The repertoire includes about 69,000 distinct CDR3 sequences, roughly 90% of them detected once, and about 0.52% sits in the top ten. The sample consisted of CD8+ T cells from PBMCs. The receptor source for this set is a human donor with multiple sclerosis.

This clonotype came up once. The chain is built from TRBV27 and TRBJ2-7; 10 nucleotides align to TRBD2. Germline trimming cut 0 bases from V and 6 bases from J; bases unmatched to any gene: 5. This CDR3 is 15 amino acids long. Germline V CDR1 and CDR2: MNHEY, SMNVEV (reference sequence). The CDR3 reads CASSLSPGLASEQYF. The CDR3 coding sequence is TGTGCCAGCAGTTTATCCCCGGGACTAGCGAGCGAGCAGTACTTC.

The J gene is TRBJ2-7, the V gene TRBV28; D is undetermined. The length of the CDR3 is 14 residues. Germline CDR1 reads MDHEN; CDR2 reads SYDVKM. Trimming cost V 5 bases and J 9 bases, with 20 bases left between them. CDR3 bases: TGTGCCAGCAGTCCCCTCCGGGCCGCCCGGAGGCAGTACTTC. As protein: CASSPLRAARRQYF.

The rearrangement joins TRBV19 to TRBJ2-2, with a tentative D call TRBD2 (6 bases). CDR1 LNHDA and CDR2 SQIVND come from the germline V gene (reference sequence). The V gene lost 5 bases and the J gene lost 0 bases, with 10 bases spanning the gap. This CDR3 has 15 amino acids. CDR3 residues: CASSVSGPNTGELFF. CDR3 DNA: TGTGCCAGTAGTGTAAGCGGGCCGAACACCGGGGAGCTGTTTTTT. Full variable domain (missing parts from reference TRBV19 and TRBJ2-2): DGGITQSPKYLFRKEGQNVTLSCEQNLNHDAMYWYRQDPGQGLRLIYYSQIVNDFQKGDIAEGYSVSREKKESFPLTVTSAQKNPTAFYLCASSVSGPNTGELFFGEGSRLTVL.

The CDR3 here is CASSLVSDSGGYTF. CDR3 coding DNA: TGTGCCAGCAGCCTCGTGTCGGACTCCGGGGGCTACACCTTC. The V and J genes are TRBV5-4 and TRBJ1-2; D remains unclear. CDR3 length: 14 residues. Germline lookup yields CDR1 SGHNT and CDR2 YYREEE (reference sequence). Trimming left V 4 bases short and J 8 bases short, with 18 bases between.

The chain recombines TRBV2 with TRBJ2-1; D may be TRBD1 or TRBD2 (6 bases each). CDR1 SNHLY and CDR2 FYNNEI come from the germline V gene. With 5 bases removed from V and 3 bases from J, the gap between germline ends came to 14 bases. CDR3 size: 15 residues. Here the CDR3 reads CASSQGGTFYNEQFF. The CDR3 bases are TGTGCCAGCAGTCAAGGGGGGACTTTCTACAATGAGCAGTTCTTC.

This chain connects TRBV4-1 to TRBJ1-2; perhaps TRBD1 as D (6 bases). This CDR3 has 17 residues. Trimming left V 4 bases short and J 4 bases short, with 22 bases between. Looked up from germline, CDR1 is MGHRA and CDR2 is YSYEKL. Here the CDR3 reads CASSRGQGRNVGYGYTF. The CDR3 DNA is TGCGCCAGCAGCCGGGGGCAGGGGAGGAATGTAGGCTATGGCTACACCTTC.

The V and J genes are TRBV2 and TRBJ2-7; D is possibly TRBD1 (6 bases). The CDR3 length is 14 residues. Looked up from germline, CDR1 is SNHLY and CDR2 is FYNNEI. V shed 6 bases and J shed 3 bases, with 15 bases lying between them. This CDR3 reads CASRGFRDNYEQYF. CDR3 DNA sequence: TGTGCCAGCAGAGGCTTCCGGGACAACTACGAGCAGTACTTC.

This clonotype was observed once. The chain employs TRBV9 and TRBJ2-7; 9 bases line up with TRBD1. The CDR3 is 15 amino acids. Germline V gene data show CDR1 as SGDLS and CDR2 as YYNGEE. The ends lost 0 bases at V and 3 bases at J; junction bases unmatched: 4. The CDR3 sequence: CASSVGGTGLYEQYF. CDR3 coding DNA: TGTGCCAGCAGCGTAGGGGGGACAGGGCTCTACGAGCAGTACTTC.

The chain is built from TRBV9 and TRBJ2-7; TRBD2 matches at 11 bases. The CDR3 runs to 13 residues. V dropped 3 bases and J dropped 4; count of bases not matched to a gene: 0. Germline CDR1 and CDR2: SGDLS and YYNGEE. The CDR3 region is CASSASGRYEQYF. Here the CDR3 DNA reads TGTGCCAGCAGCGCTAGCGGGAGGTACGAGCAGTACTTC. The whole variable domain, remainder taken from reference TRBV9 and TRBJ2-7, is DSGVTQTPKHLITATGQRVTLRCSPRSGDLSVYWYQQSLDQGLQFLIQYYNGEERAKGNILERFSAQQFPDLHSELNLSSLELGDSALYFCASSASGRYEQYFGPGTRLTVT.

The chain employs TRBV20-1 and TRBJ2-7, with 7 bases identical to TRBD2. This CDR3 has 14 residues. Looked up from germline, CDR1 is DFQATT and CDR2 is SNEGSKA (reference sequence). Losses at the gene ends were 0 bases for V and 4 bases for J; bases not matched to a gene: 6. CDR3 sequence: CSARERGSGYEQYF. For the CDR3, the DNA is TGCAGTGCTAGAGAGCGCGGGAGCGGTTACGAGCAGTACTTC.

CDR3 in DNA: TGTGCCAGCAGCTTCTCCCAGGTCCCCGGGGCCAACGTCCTGACTTTC. It yields the protein CASSFSQVPGANVLTF. The chain couples TRBV11-2 to TRBJ2-6; D unresolved. Germline-derived CDR1 and CDR2 are SGHAT and FQNNGV. The ends were cut back, 3 bases at V and 4 bases at J, with 13 bases in the middle. The CDR3 runs 16 residues.

The CDR3 reads CAWSDPREGSYF. CDR3 nucleotides: TGTGCCTGGAGTGACCCCCGGGAGGGTAGTTATTTT. V is TRBV30 and J is TRBJ2-3; 8 nucleotides agree with TRBD2. Trimming at V came to 1 base and at J to 15 bases, leaving 9 bases not matched to a gene. Germline loops: CDR1 GTSNPN, CDR2 SVGIG (reference sequence). The length of the CDR3 is 12 residues.

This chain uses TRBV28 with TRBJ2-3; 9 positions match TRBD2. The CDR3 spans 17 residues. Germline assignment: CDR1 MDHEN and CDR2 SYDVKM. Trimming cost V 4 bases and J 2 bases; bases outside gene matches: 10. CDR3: CASSSRIAGAYTDTQYF. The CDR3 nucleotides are TGTGCCAGCAGTTCCAGGATAGCGGGGGCCTACACAGATACGCAGTATTTT. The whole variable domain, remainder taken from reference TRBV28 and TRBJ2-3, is DVKVTQSSRYLVKRTGEKVFLECVQDMDHENMFWYRQDPGLGLRLIYFSYDVKMKEKGDIPEGYSVSREKKERFSLILESASTNQTSMYLCASSSRIAGAYTDTQYFGPGTRLTVL.

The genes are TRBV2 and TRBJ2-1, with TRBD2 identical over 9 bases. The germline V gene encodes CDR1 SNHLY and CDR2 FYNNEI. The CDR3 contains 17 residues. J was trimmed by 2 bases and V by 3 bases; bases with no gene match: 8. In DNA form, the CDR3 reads TGTGCCAGCAGTGACGCTAGCGGGGTGGGACCCTACAATGAGCAGTTCTTC. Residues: CASSDASGVGPYNEQFF.

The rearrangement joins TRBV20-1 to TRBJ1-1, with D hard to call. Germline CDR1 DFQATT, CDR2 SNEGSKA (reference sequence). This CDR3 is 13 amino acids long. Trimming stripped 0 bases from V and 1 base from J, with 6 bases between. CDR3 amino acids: CSAREPWNTEAFF. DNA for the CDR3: TGCAGTGCTAGAGAGCCGTGGAACACTGAAGCTTTCTTT.

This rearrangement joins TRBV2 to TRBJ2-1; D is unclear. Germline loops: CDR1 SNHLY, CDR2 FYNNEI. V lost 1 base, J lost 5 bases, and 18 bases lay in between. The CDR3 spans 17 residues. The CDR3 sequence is CASSEVPGRTKNNEQFF. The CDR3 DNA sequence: TGTGCCAGCAGTGAAGTTCCGGGTCGCACCAAGAACAATGAGCAGTTCTTC.

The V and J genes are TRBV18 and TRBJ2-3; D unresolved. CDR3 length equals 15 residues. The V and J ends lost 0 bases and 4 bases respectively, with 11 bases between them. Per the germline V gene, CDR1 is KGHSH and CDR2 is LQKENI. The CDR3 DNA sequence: TGTGCCAGCTCACCACCGGCCCCGTACCCAGATACGCAGTATTTT. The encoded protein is CASSPPAPYPDTQYF.

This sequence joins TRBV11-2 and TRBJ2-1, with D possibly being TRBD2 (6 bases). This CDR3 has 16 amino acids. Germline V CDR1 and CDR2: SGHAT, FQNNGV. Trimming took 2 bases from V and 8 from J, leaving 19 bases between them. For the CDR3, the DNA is TGTGCCAGCAGCTTACTTCGGCAGGGCTGGGGGGATGAGCAGTTCTTC. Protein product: CASSLLRQGWGDEQFF.

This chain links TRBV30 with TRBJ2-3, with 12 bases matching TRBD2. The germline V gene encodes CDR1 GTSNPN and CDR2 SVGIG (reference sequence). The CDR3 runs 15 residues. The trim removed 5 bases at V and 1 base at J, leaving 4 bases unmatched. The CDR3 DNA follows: TGTGCCTGGTCGACTAGCGGGAGTGGCACAGATACGCAGTATTTT. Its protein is CAWSTSGSGTDTQYF.

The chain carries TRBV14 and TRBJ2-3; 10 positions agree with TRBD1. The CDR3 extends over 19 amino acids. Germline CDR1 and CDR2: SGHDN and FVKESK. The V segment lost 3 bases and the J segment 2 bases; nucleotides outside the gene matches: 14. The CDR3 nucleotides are TGTGCCAGCAGCCAGGAGGGGACAGGGGCGAGATATAACACAGATACGCAGTATTTT. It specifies CASSQEGTGARYNTDTQYF. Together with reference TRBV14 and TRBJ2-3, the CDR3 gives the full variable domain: EAGVTQFPSHSVIEKGQTVTLRCDPISGHDNLYWYRRVMGKEIKFLLHFVKESKQDESGMPNNRFLAERTGGTYSTLKVQPAELEDSGVYFCASSQEGTGARYNTDTQYFGPGTRLTVL.

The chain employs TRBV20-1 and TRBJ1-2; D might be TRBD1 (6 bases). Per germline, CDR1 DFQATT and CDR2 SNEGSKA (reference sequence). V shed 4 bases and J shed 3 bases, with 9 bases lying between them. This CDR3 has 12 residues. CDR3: CSAIRTDYGYTF. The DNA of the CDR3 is TGCAGTGCTATAAGGACAGACTATGGCTACACCTTC.

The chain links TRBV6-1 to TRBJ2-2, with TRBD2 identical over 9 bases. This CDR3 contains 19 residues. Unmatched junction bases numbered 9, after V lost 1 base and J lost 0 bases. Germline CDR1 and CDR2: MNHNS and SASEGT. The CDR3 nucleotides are TGTGCCAGCAGTGAAGAGGGGGCTAGCGGGGCGGCGAACACCGGGGAGCTGTTTTTT. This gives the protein CASSEEGASGAANTGELFF.

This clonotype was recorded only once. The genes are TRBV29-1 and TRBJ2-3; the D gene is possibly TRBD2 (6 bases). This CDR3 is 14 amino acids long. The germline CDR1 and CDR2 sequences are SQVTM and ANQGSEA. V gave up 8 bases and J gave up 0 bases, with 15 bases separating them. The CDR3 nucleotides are TGCAGCTCCGAGGGGCGGGGTAGCACAGATACGCAGTATTTT. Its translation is CSSEGRGSTDTQYF.

Written as DNA, the CDR3 is TGTGCCAGCAGCCATCCGAGCGGCAGTTCTCCAAATTCACCCCTCCACTTT. Translated, it gives CASSHPSGSSPNSPLHF. The V and J genes are TRBV3-1 and TRBJ1-6; D is unresolved. V was shortened by 3 bases and J by 7 bases, with 19 bases between the two germline ends. Germline CDR1 is LGHDT and CDR2 is YNNKEL (reference sequence). There are 17 residues in the CDR3.

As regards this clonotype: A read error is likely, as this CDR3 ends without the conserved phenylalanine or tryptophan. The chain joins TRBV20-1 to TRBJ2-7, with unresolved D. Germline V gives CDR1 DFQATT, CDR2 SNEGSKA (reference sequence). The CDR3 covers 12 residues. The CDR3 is CRAAFTTYEQYL. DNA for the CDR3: TGCCGTGCCGCCTTCACCACCTACGAGCAGTACCTC.

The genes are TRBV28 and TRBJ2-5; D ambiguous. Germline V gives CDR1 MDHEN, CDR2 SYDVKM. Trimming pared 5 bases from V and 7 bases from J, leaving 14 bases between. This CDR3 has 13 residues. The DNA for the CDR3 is TGTGCCAGCAGTCCCATGGCTAGTGGGACCCAGTACTTC. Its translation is CASSPMASGTQYF.

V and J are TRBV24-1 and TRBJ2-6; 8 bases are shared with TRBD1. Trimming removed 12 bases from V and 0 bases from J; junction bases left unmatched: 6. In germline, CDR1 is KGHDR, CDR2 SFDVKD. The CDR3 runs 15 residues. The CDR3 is CAAGTGFSGANVLTF. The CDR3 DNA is TGTGCCGCCGGGACAGGCTTCTCTGGGGCCAACGTCCTGACTTTC.

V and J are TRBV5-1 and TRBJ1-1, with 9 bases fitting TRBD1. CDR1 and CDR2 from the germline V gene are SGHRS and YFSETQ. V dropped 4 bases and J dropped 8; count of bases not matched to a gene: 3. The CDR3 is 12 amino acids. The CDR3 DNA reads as TGCGCCAGCAGCACCGACAGGGGGGAAGCTTTCTTT. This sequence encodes CASSTDRGEAFF. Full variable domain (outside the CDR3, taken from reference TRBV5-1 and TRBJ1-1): KAGVTQTPRYLIKTRGQQVTLSCSPISGHRSVSWYQQTPGQGLQFLFEYFSETQRNKGNFPGRFSGRQFSNSRSEMNVSTLELGDSALYLCASSTDRGEAFFGQGTRLTVV.

CDR3: CASSSRGGEQYF. The DNA of the CDR3 is TGTGCCAGCAGCTCCAGGGGCGGCGAGCAGTACTTC. The gene calls are TRBV7-9 and TRBJ2-7, with D perhaps TRBD1 (6 bases). Trimming cost V 4 bases and J 6 bases, with 10 bases left between them. This CDR3 is 12 amino acids long. In germline, CDR1 is SEHNR, CDR2 FQNEAQ (reference sequence).

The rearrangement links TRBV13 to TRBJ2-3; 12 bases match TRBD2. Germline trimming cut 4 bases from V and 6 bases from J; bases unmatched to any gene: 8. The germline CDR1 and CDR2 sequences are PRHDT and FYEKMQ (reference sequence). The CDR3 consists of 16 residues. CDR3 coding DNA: TGTGCCAGCAGCTCTCTAGCGGGGGGGCCGTCGGATACGCAGTATTTT. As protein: CASSSLAGGPSDTQYF.